This T cell receptor beta chain originates from a study of vaccination effects on CD4 cells after COVID-19. The assay was immunoSEQ multiplex PCR, and TCRdb's table has in-frame clones only and misses some. The sample contains more than 20,000 clones, 75% to 80% of which appear only once. Note on this clone: Its target is not known.

CD4+ T cells specific for antigen were expanded with viral peptide pools by the ViraFEST assay before sequencing. When ten to eleven days of culture had elapsed, CD4+ T cells were isolated. Participants were given two doses of BNT162b2 or mRNA-1273 vaccine. This sequence originates from a human donor who received a COVID-19 vaccine. Some clones in this sample may be carry-over from other donors' samples. The sequences come from CD4+ T cells from PBMCs cultured with SARS-CoV-2 spike peptides, collected after COVID-19 vaccination.

The CDR3 DNA follows: TGTGCCAGCAGTCAAAACAGGGAAGGAGACGAAAAACTGTTTTTT. This translates into CASSQNREGDEKLFF. The chain recombines TRBV27 with TRBJ1-4; weak D call: TRBD1 (6 bases). V was cut by 5 bases and J by 8 bases, with 18 bases left in between. The length of the CDR3 is 15 residues. CDR1 is MNHEY and CDR2 is SMNVEV in the germline V gene (reference sequence).